The sequence of this T cell receptor (beta chain) was determined in a study of Ad26.COV2.S vaccination and SARS-CoV-2 variants. Only in-frame clones appear in the TCRdb table, and some are missing; sequencing was by immunoSEQ multiplex PCR. Of 360,000 or so clones in the sample, around 87% were seen once. Specified treatment: some 19 received Ad26.COV2.S at low or high dose, single or two shots; about 5 received placebo; per-sample allocation not given. On day 63 after the first injection, vaccine and placebo recipients gave samples. This specimen consisted of peripheral blood, obtained in a trial of Ad26.COV2.S vaccine versus placebo. The clonotype originates from a person between 18 and 65 years old who received the Ad26.COV2.S COVID-19 vaccine or a placebo.

CDR3 loop: CSASPLGRTFYEQYF. In DNA, the CDR3 is TGCAGTGCTAGTCCCCTTGGCAGGACCTTCTACGAGCAGTACTTC. The chain links TRBV20-1 to TRBJ2-7; D call uncertain. The CDR3 extends over 15 amino acids. V gave up 3 bases and J gave up 3 bases, with 18 bases separating them. Germline-derived CDR1 and CDR2 are DFQATT and SNEGSKA (reference sequence).